This T cell receptor beta chain was identified during a study of cytomegalovirus exposure and HLA in healthy donors (dated by TCRdb to about 2017). Regarding the study in general: An earlier analysis of 587 of the donors reported about 280 Gb of sequence data and about 120 million unique TCR beta sequences obtained from roughly 180 million T cells. Alongside the repertoire data, information on donor age, sex, ethnicity and CMV serostatus was compiled. Among the approximately 400 genotyped donors, 75% to 90% belonged to the genetic ancestry cluster associated with self-reported Caucasian donors. An early release covering approximately 600 HLA-typed donors comprised about 300 gigabases of sequencing data and 65 million to 100 million unique TCR sequences. To predict cytomegalovirus infection status, the study brought together high-throughput TCR immunosequencing, statistical association of individual TCRs with disease status, and machine learning. Among 398 genotyped donors of the cohort, an average of approximately 240,000 unique TCR beta nucleotide sequences were sequenced per donor, about a sixth of them non-productive. The later analysis used no new phenotypic data to find candidate immune exposures, relying instead on TCR beta sequences and their occurrence across donors. The number of typed donors differed by locus: about 629-630 for A, B, C, DRB1 and DQB1; about 520 for DQA1; over 600 for DPA1; and some 470 for DPB1. About five DR-DQ haplotypes were handled as single units for association and clustering because linkage in the cohort was strong. HLA typing covered class I and class II loci at four-digit resolution. The T cell repertoires of roughly 660 subjects were profiled by immunosequencing and related to cytomegalovirus serostatus. In addition to the first cohort of several hundred subjects, a separate validation cohort of 130 or so different subjects was used. A later genetic analysis took genome-wide SNP genotypes for about 65% of the roughly 670 donors and used that subset as a discovery cohort. Every discovery cohort repertoire had been produced on one sequencing platform. In a later analysis, previously published TCR beta repertoires from roughly 710 donors were re-analyzed and high-resolution HLA genotyping was added so that TCR occurrence patterns could be studied. An earlier analysis of 587 of the donors used high-throughput TCR beta sequencing to judge whether each TCR beta V gene segment behaved as functional or pseudogenic. The study was designed to test whether signatures of past pathogen exposure could be identified by cataloging public T cell receptors. Broad study findings and their caveats: The classifier was reported to diagnose cytomegalovirus status with high specificity and sensitivity in both the original and validation cohorts. Because the 87-base-pair reads could not distinguish some IMGT-functional V segments, including TRBV6-2 and TRBV6-3, those segments were excluded. Correlated functional status among segregating V segments might be attributable to linkage disequilibrium, but an unknown experimental factor could not be ruled out. An association between a missense DCLRE1C variant and V-gene and J-gene trimming of TCR beta chains was found in a later genetic analysis and replicated in an independent cohort. This cohort had only TCR beta chains sequenced, and the lack of alpha or paired-chain data limited which features could be detected. When HLA alleles, especially DR and DQ, strongly co-occurred, attributing TCR associations to individual alleles was difficult. Broadly in line with IMGT annotations, most TCR beta V segments showed up in productive rearrangements about 87% or about 30% of the time in an earlier analysis of under 700 of the donors. Across donors, most TCR sequences were observed very rarely, whereas some public TCRs were present in many individuals. In a later analysis, several top co-occurrence clusters were reported to appear linked to parvovirus B19, influenza, CMV and Epstein-Barr virus. The presence/absence analyses assumed that sequencing depth was roughly uniform across donors, and that assumption may not be true. HLA typing was unavailable for some donors at each locus, so association tests used only the typed subset. The authors suggested that the approach could potentially be generalized to other disease states and immunological phenotypes. A few of the identified cytomegalovirus-associated TCR beta chains were confirmed in vitro to be specific for cytomegalovirus antigens. In a later analysis, the rate of TCR association differed among HLA loci, with DRB1 alleles having the most associated TCRs and HLA-C alleles having the fewest. Specific HLA alleles were associated with around 18,000 TCR beta sequences at a false discovery rate of 0.05 in a later analysis. Immune exposure information for the cohort was limited to CMV serostatus. A further reported finding was that TCR beta sequences accurately predicted the HLA-A and HLA-B alleles for most subjects in the first cohort. A total of 150 to 200 TCR beta chains were listed by the study as associated with cytomegalovirus. Seventeen rarely observed V segments, including chromosome 9 orphons, were excluded from the earlier analysis of about 600 of the donors because counts were too low. A group of highly shared sequence variants was considered likely to be a technical artifact of the sequencing pipeline. Most CMV-associated TCR beta chains appeared to be HLA-restricted in a later analysis, and the HLA associations seemed to be driven largely by CMV exposure. In a later analysis, HLA-associated TCR beta chains were found to be more clonally expanded and to have lower generation probabilities than equally common non-associated chains. Compared with the roughly 720-donor mean, donors in an Asian-associated ancestry cluster had fewer N-insertions in productive TCRs, according to a later genetic analysis.

Libraries were made using the immunoSEQ multiplex PCR assay. The multiplex PCR relied on a mix of 60 forward primers for TCR Vbeta segments and 13 reverse primers for TCR Jbeta segments. The CDR3 region of rearranged TCR beta genes was amplified from genomic DNA with a multiplex PCR assay. Amplified TCR beta libraries were sequenced as 87-base-pair reads on the Illumina HiSeq System. As for the original processing: A later analysis counted 75 million to 100 million unique TCR beta chains across the 666 repertoires, and around 9.9 million of these chains were shared by at least two donors. Raw reads were error-corrected and collapsed into unique sequences by a nearest-neighbor algorithm in which closely related sequences were merged to remove PCR and sequencing errors. To assign V, D and J gene segments, CDR3 sequences were aligned to IMGT reference sequences. For a sequence to be retained, at least a six-nucleotide match to both a V gene segment and a J gene segment was required. Rearrangements were classified as productive when the CDR3 lacked stop codons and remained in frame with V and J, and all other rearrangements were classified as non-productive. CDR3 was defined according to IMGT convention as the region running from the second conserved V-encoded cysteine to the conserved J-encoded phenylalanine. The earlier analysis of fewer than 700 of the donors excluded sequences that lacked an unambiguous match to a single V gene segment. In an earlier analysis of approximately 610 of the donors, V segments were called functional above 56.7% productive rearrangements and were called segregating when the between-donor standard deviation exceeded 5%. A statistical classification framework was built for diagnosing cytomegalovirus status from the catalog of TCR beta chain sequences. In a later analysis, V and J genes were assigned by comparing TCR nucleotide sequences against IMGT/GENE-DB human TR gene sequences. The TCRdist pipeline was used in a later analysis to assign CDR3 sequences and most-parsimonious VDJ recombination scenarios. In a later analysis, every TCR beta chain was defined by the combination of its CDR3 amino acid sequence and its V-gene family, and reads without a unique V-gene family were dropped. To address suspected cross-contamination and a sequencing artifact, a later analysis removed under 600 highly shared, low-generation-probability nucleotide sequences. In a later analysis, a clonal expansion index was calculated for each public chain from normalized within-repertoire ranks of inferred template counts. A later analysis computed generation probabilities with a VDJ recombination model fitted to out-of-frame rearrangements, and checked the results against IGoR. A later analysis scored TCR-TCR, TCR-HLA and TCR-CMV co-occurrence with hypergeometric tests, applying a repertoire-size bias correction to TCR pairs. False discovery rates were estimated in a later analysis by permuting HLA or CMV assignments 20 times. In a later analysis, co-occurring TCRs were grouped using DBSCAN, with TCRdist sequence similarity added in when clustering inside HLA-allele-positive subsets. Repertoires with fewer than 30,000 or more than 120,000 public chains were left out of co-occurrence clustering, as were a handful of repertoires with anomalous nucleotide sharing. As stored in TCRdb, this immuneACCESS dataset retains in-frame rearrangements with V and J assigned. A fraction of the clones does not appear; measured against another copy, unresolved V genes explain less than half of the discrepancy, and the remainder lacks a known reason. V and J calls and clone size follow that table, whereas D and trimming were derived from the DNA. The sample records 200,000 to 250,000 clones, 78% of which are singletons. Of the sample, less than 4.5% is held by the ten largest clones.

Notes on this clone: What this receptor recognizes is not known. No much larger clone is present one base from it, and per-base qualities are unavailable.

CDR1 and CDR2, per the germline V gene, are SGDLS and YYNGEE. Inclusive of the bounding cysteine and phenylalanine, the CDR3 is 18 residues long. Solely the CDR3 DNA is kept, with 54 bases framed from the first base. Trimmed from V: 0 bases; trimmed from J: 2 bases; junction bases lacking a gene match: 11. In total, fewer than 750 healthy bone marrow donors made up the cohort. Cohort members were all nominally healthy when sampled, although unrecorded immune exposures were likely present. The donor was CMV seronegative and belonged to the group of more than 300 seronegative cohort members. A peripheral blood sample was collected from each donor, and TCR beta sequencing was performed on peripheral blood mononuclear cells. The Qiagen DNeasy Blood Extraction Kit was used to extract genomic DNA from the blood cell samples.

Sample: PBMCs. The clonotype originates from a male donor in good health and CMV-seronegative. In this chain, TRBV9 is recombined with TRBJ2-3, and 8 junction bases match TRBD2. DNA sequence: TGTGCCAGCAGCGTAGTTCCCCTAAGCGGGAGATCCACAGATACGCAGTATTTT. Its protein product is CASSVVPLSGRSTDTQYF.